The 4 T cell receptor beta chains below come from one sample, sequenced in a study of blood T cells in healthy people across ages. A second PCR, run for 7 to 11 cycles, used a sample-barcoded 5' primer plus a J-beta primer mix. One entry per CDR3 protein results from TCRdb running MiXCR on the 5' RACE reads. This sample carries about 670,000 distinct CDR3 sequences, less than 45% of them seen once, and the ten largest clones take 25% to 35%. The sample consisted of blood. The receptors stem from a man older than 75 in good health.

Many counts were recorded for this clonotype. The chain combines TRBV20-1 with TRBJ2-7; 8 bases agree with TRBD2. V shed 0 bases, J shed 6 bases, and the junction held 10 bases outside the gene matches. Germline CDR1 reads DFQATT; CDR2 reads SNEGSKA (reference sequence). There are 15 residues in the CDR3. The DNA for the CDR3 is TGCAGTGCTAGAGAAGGACTAGCTATGGGCAGCGAGCAGTACTTC. Its translation is CSAREGLAMGSEQYF.

This clonotype came up once. This chain joins TRBV7-9 and TRBJ1-2, with D uncertain. This CDR3 has 13 residues. Trimming stripped 5 bases from V and 4 bases from J, with 11 bases between. Germline lookup yields CDR1 SEHNR and CDR2 FQNEAQ (reference sequence). The CDR3 DNA follows: TGTGCCAGCAGCCCAACAAGGGTCTATGGCTACACCTTC. It is translated as CASSPTRVYGYTF.

The rearrangement joins TRBV20-1 to TRBJ2-5; D tentatively reads TRBD1 or TRBD2 (6 bases each). The end of the DNA fits TRBJ2-7 better, so the J call may be wrong. This CDR3 is built from 12 residues. Looked up from germline, CDR1 is DFQATT and CDR2 is SNEGSKA (reference sequence). CDR3 in DNA: TGCAGTGCCCGGGGGCGGGACTACGAGCAGTACTTC. Protein: CSARGRDYEQYF.

This clonotype appeared a few times. The chain joins TRBV28 to TRBJ2-1; 11 positions agree with TRBD2. The CDR3 is 18 residues long. The junction had 13 bases not matched to a gene; V was cut back by 4 bases and J by 5 bases. Looked up from germline, CDR1 is MDHEN and CDR2 is SYDVKM. CDR3 region: CASSYPSGRSKRNNEQFF. The CDR3 nucleotides read TGTGCCAGCAGTTATCCTAGCGGGAGGAGTAAGCGGAACAATGAGCAGTTCTTC.